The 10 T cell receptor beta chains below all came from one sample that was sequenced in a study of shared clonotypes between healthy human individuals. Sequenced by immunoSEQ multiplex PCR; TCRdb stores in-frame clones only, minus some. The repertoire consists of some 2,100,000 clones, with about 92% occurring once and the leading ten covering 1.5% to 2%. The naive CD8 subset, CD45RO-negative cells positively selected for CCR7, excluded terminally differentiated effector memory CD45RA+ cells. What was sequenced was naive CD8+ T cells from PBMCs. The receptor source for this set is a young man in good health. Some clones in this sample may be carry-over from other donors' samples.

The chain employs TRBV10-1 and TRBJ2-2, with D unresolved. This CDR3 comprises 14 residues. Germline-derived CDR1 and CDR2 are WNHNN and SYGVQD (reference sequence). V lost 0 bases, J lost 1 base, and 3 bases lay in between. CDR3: CASSESLNTGELFF. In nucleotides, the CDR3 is TGCGCCAGCAGTGAGTCGTTGAACACCGGGGAGCTGTTTTTT.

In nucleotides, the CDR3 is TGTGCCAGCAGTTGGTCGGGAGGGGGCTACGAGCAGTACTTC. Protein sequence: CASSWSGGGYEQYF. The chain couples TRBV27 to TRBJ2-7; TRBD2 matches at 8 bases. The CDR3 is made up of 14 amino acids. V shed 4 bases and J 3 bases; nucleotides not matched to a gene: 5. CDR1 is MNHEY and CDR2 is SMNVEV in the germline V gene (reference sequence).

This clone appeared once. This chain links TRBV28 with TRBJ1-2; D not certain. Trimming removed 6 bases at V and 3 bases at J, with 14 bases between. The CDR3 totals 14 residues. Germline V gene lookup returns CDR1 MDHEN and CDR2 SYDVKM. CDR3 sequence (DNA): TGTGCCAGCAGACGACCCAGCGCTTACTATGGCTACACCTTC. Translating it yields CASRRPSAYYGYTF.

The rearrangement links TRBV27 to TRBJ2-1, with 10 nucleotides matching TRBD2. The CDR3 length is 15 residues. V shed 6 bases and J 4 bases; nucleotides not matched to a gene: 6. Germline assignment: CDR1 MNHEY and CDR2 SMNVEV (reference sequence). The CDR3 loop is CASSPQREGYNEQFF. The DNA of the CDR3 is TGTGCCAGCAGCCCCCAGCGGGAGGGTTACAATGAGCAGTTCTTC.

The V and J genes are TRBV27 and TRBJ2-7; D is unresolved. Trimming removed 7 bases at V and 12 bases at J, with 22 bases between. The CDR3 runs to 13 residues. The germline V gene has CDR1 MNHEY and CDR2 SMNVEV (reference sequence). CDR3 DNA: TGTGCCAGCAACACACACGCCCACGGCGCGTGGTACTTC. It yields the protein CASNTHAHGAWYF.

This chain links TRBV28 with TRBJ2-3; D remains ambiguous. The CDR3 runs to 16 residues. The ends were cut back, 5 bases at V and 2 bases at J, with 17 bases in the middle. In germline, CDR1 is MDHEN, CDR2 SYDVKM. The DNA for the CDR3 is TGTGCCAGCAGTCGCCTTGACCAGGCCAACACAGATACGCAGTATTTT. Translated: CASSRLDQANTDTQYF.

CDR3 coding DNA: TGTGCCAGCAGTTTTTACAGGGACGACTATGGCTACACCTTC. Its translation: CASSFYRDDYGYTF. This sequence joins TRBV28 and TRBJ1-2; weak D call: TRBD1 (6 bases). The V end lost 3 bases, the J end lost 3 bases, and 11 bases lay between the germline ends. The CDR3 sequence is 14 residues long. Germline V gene data show CDR1 as MDHEN and CDR2 as SYDVKM.

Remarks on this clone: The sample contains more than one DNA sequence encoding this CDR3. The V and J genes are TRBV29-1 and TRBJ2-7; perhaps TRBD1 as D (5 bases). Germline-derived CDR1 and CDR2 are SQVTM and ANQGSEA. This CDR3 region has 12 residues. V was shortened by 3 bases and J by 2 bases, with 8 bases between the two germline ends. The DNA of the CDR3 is TGCAGCGTTGACTCAGGGCCCTACGAGCAGTACTTC. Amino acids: CSVDSGPYEQYF.

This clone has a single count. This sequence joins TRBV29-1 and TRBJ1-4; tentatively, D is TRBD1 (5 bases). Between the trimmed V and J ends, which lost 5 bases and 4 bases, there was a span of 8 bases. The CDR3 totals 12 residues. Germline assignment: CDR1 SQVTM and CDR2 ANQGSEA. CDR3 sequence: CSVRDGNEKLFF. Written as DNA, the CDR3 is TGCAGCGTTCGGGACGGTAATGAAAAACTGTTTTTT.

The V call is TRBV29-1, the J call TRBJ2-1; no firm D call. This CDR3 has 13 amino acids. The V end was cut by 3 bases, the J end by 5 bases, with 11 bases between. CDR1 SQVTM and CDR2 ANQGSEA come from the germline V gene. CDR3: CSVDRAANNEQFF. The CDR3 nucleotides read TGCAGCGTTGATCGGGCGGCTAACAATGAGCAGTTCTTC.